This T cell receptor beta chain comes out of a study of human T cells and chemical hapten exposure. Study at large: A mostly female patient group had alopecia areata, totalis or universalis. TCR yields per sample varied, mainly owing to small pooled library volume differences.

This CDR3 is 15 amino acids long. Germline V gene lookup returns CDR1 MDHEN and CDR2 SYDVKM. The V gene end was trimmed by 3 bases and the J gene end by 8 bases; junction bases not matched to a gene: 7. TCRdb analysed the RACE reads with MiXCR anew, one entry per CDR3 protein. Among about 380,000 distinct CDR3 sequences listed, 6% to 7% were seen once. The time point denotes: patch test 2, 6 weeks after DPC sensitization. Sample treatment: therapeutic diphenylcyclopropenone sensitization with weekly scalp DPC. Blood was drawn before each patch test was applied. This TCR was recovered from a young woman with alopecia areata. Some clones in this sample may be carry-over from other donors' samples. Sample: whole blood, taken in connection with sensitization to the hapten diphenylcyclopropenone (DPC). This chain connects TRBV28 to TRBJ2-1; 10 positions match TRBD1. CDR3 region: CASSFPGQGQDEQFF. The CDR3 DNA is TGTGCCAGCAGTTTCCCGGGACAGGGGCAGGATGAGCAGTTCTTC.